Listed below are T cell receptor beta chains from one sample, sequenced in a study of T cell changes during pregnancy in multiple sclerosis. The protocol was immunoSEQ multiplex PCR, while the TCRdb copy is restricted to in-frame clones and leaves out a portion. The sample includes under 70,000 clones, approximately 91% of them seen just once. Specimen: peripheral blood, collected in the second trimester of pregnancy. These receptors came from a female donor with multiple sclerosis, enrolled in a pregnancy study. The CDR3 runs from the conserved cysteine through the conserved F or W. D genes are given only for firm matches. Clone size is shown for a subset of rows, as once, few, many or a class of expanded clone.

v_call	clone_size	d_call	j_call	cdr3_nt	cdr3_aa
TRBV2	NA	NA	TRBJ1-5	TGTGCCAGCAGAACTAGCGCCAGGGGCCATAGCAATCAGCCCCAGCATTTT	CASRTSARGHSNQPQHF
TRBV9	NA	NA	TRBJ1-2	TGTGCCAGCAGTGCGTCTGGGGCAGGGCTTGGCTACACCTTC	CASSASGAGLGYTF
TRBV7-7	NA	NA	TRBJ2-1	TGTGCTAGCAGCCCTAACTCTGCTTACAATGAGCAGTTCTTC	CASSPNSAYNEQFF
TRBV15	NA	TRBD1	TRBJ1-1	TGTGCCACCAGCAGAGATGACTGGCAGGGGGGCACTGAAGCTTTCTTT	CATSRDDWQGGTEAFF
TRBV30	NA	TRBD2	TRBJ2-4	TGTGCCTGGAGGGCTAGCGGGGGTAGCATTCAGTACTTC	CAWRASGGSIQYF
TRBV7-7	NA	NA	TRBJ2-7	TGTGCTAGCAGTTCAACGGACATTAGTTCGGAGCAGTACTTC	CASSSTDISSEQYF
TRBV11-2	NA	NA	TRBJ2-1	TGTGCCAGCAGCTTGGTACACACAAGGGGAAATGAGCAGTTCTTC	CASSLVHTRGNEQFF
TRBV18	once	TRBD1	TRBJ1-5	TGTGCCAGCTCACTTCGACAGGGGTCTTATCAGCCCCAGCATTTT	CASSLRQGSYQPQHF
TRBV15	NA	TRBD1	TRBJ2-3	TGTGCCACCAGCAGAGGTGGGACAGGGGGCTTTACAGATACGCAGTATTTT	CATSRGGTGGFTDTQYF
TRBV27	once	NA	TRBJ2-1	TGTGCCAGCAGCCCGGGGGGCCCTCGTAATGAGCAGTTCTTC	CASSPGGPRNEQFF
TRBV7-7	NA	NA	TRBJ1-1	TGTGCTAGCAGCCTTGAGGCGAACACTGAAGCTTTCTTT	CASSLEANTEAFF
TRBV5-4	NA	TRBD2	TRBJ2-1	TGTGCCAGCAGCGGGGGAGGGTCGGGTGTCAATGAGCAGTTCTTC	CASSGGGSGVNEQFF
TRBV2	NA	TRBD1	TRBJ1-5	TGTGCCAGCAGGAGGACAGGGGGAGGCAATCAGCCCCAGCATTTT	CASRRTGGGNQPQHF
TRBV6-6	NA	TRBD2	TRBJ2-3	TGTGCCAGCAGTTACTTAGCGGGGGCGAGCACAGATACGCAGTATTTT	CASSYLAGASTDTQYF
TRBV4-1	NA	NA	TRBJ1-1	TGCGCCAGCAGCCAAGTGGTTTTGGGGGCGCTTAGATACACTGAAGCTTTCTTT	CASSQVVLGALRYTEAFF
TRBV27	NA	NA	TRBJ2-6	TGTGCCAGCCAGAGGAGCCTCTCTGGGGCCAACGTCCTGACTTTC	CASQRSLSGANVLTF
TRBV7-9	NA	NA	TRBJ1-5	TGTGCCAGCAGTCTCGACGGGTTCAATCAGCCCCAGCATTTT	CASSLDGFNQPQHF
TRBV7-9	NA	NA	TRBJ1-4	TGTGCCAGCAGCTTAGCGGAGGGTTGGTCTAATGAAAAACTGTTTTTT	CASSLAEGWSNEKLFF
TRBV19	NA	NA	TRBJ1-1	TGTGCCAGTAGTATGGACAGCGAGGAGGATGAAGCTTTCTTT	CASSMDSEEDEAFF
TRBV21-1	NA	NA	TRBJ2-1	TGTGCCAGCACCGAGGGGGCAGGCCCATCGGAAAATGAGCAGTTCTTC	CASTEGAGPSENEQFF
TRBV5-6	NA	TRBD2	TRBJ2-1	TGTGCCAGCAGCCCGGGACTAGCCAATGAGCAGTTCTTC	CASSPGLANEQFF
TRBV5-6	NA	NA	TRBJ1-2	TGTGCCAGCAGCTTGGATCACGGGGGTGGCTACACCTTC	CASSLDHGGGYTF
TRBV4-3	NA	NA	TRBJ1-2	TGCGCCAGCAGCCCGTCGGGAGGAGTTAACTATGGCTACACCTTC	CASSPSGGVNYGYTF
TRBV11-2	NA	NA	TRBJ2-7	TGTGCCAGCAGCTTATTTAGTTCGACAGCCGAGCAGTACTTC	CASSLFSSTAEQYF
TRBV9	few	TRBD1	TRBJ1-2	TGTGCCAGCAGCCCTACAGGGGGGGTATATGGCTACACCTTC	CASSPTGGVYGYTF